A single sample is the source of the 30 T cell receptor beta chains below, sequenced in a study of neoadjuvant anti-PD-1 for oral cavity cancer. Assay used: immunoSEQ multiplex PCR; TCRdb lists only in-frame clones, some missing. The sample shows about 14,000 clones, 67% of them seen only once. The time point here: after neoadjuvant nivolumab, at surgical resection. The sequencing used PBMCs, collected after nivolumab (anti-PD-1) treatment. The receptors come from a person aged 40 to 85 with oral cavity squamous cell carcinoma.

This clone was seen only a few times. The gene calls are TRBV5-1 and TRBJ2-7; 7 nucleotides align to TRBD1. The germline CDR1 and CDR2 sequences are SGHRS and YFSETQ. CDR3 length: 14 residues. Trimming cost V 4 bases and J 5 bases; bases outside gene matches: 9. The CDR3 is CASSNRQGFDEQYF. CDR3 nucleotide sequence: TGCGCCAGCAGCAACCGACAGGGCTTCGACGAGCAGTACTTC.

This rearrangement joins TRBV6-1 to TRBJ1-2, with TRBD1 matching over 8 bases. The CDR3 contains 14 residues. CDR1 and CDR2 from the germline V gene are MNHNS and SASEGT. The V gene end was trimmed by 6 bases and the J gene end by 6 bases; junction bases not matched to a gene: 9. In DNA form, the CDR3 reads TGTGCCAGCAGGGAGGACAGGGCATCTCATGGCTACACCTTC. Protein product: CASREDRASHGYTF.

This chain connects TRBV7-8 to TRBJ2-5; D might be TRBD2 (5 bases). This CDR3 comprises 15 residues. Germline CDR1 is SGHVS and CDR2 is FQNEAQ. Trimming took 2 bases from V and 4 from J, leaving 14 bases between them. DNA for the CDR3: TGTGCCAGCAGCTTAAAGGAGCGGCGGTTAGAGACCCAGTACTTC. Encoded protein: CASSLKERRLETQYF.

The CDR3 reads CAWSRGGERWDYTF. DNA for the CDR3: TGTGCCTGGAGTCGGGGAGGCGAGAGGTGGGACTACACCTTC. V and J are TRBV30 and TRBJ1-2; no definite D call. The CDR3 has 14 residues. The germline gives CDR1 GTSNPN, CDR2 SVGIG (reference sequence). The V gene lost 2 bases and the J gene lost 10 bases, with 20 bases spanning the gap.

This clone was recorded a few times. J is TRBJ1-5 and V is TRBV15; 9 nucleotides match TRBD1. The CDR3 consists of 18 residues. The junction had 9 bases not matched to a gene; V was cut back by 1 base and J by 2 bases. Germline lookup yields CDR1 LNHNV and CDR2 YYDKDF (reference sequence). The CDR3 loop reads CATSRGLTGGLGNQPQHF. The CDR3 region has the DNA TGTGCCACCAGCAGAGGGCTAACAGGGGGCTTAGGCAATCAGCCCCAGCATTTT. Variable domain in full (rest from reference TRBV15 and TRBJ1-5): DAMVIQNPRYQVTQFGKPVTLSCSQTLNHNVMYWYQQKSSQAPKLLFHYYDKDFNNEADTPDNFQSRRPNTSFCFLDIRSPGLGDTAMYLCATSRGLTGGLGNQPQHFGDGTRLSIL.

This chain links TRBV19 with TRBJ1-1; D unclear. Germline-derived CDR1 and CDR2 are LNHDA and SQIVND (reference sequence). With 4 bases removed from V and 0 bases from J, the gap between germline ends came to 12 bases. This CDR3 spans 15 amino acids. DNA for the CDR3: TGTGCCAGTAGTACACTCGGACCGATGAACACTGAAGCTTTCTTT. It translates to CASSTLGPMNTEAFF.

This clone occurred a few times. V and J are TRBV27 and TRBJ2-7; perhaps TRBD2 as D (5 bases). V gave up 7 bases and J gave up 3 bases, with 22 bases separating them. Germline CDR1 reads MNHEY; CDR2 reads SMNVEV (reference sequence). The CDR3 sequence is 16 residues long. Written as DNA, the CDR3 is TGTGCCAGCACCCCATTAGGATCGAGGGCGAACTACGAGCAGTACTTC. It encodes CASTPLGSRANYEQYF.

The chain carries TRBV5-8 and TRBJ2-7; 9 bases match TRBD1. The CDR3 contains 15 residues. In germline, CDR1 is SGHTS, CDR2 YDEGEE. V was clipped by 3 bases and J by 6 bases; unmatched bases: 10. The CDR3 spells CASSSPGQGHREQYF. The CDR3 DNA follows: TGTGCCAGCAGCTCTCCGGGACAGGGTCATCGCGAGCAGTACTTC.

J is TRBJ2-1 and V is TRBV19; 7 bases agree with TRBD2. The CDR3 extends over 16 amino acids. J was trimmed by 5 bases and V by 4 bases; bases with no gene match: 11. CDR1 is LNHDA, CDR2 SQIVND, per germline (reference sequence). The CDR3 reads CASSKSLGLGNNEQFF. As DNA, the CDR3 is TGTGCCAGTAGTAAATCGCTTGGACTAGGAAACAATGAGCAGTTCTTC.

This clone was seen a few times. V gene TRBV5-1 combines with J gene TRBJ1-1; TRBD1 aligns across 7 bases. Germline V gives CDR1 SGHRS, CDR2 YFSETQ. The V and J ends lost 4 bases and 0 bases, in that order; junction bases with no gene match: 6. The CDR3 spans 15 residues. CDR3 amino acids: CASSNLQGMNTEAFF. In nucleotides, the CDR3 is TGCGCCAGCAGCAACCTACAGGGGATGAACACTGAAGCTTTCTTT.

The chain uses TRBV6-1 and TRBJ1-1, with D perhaps matching TRBD1 (5 bases). CDR3 length equals 15 residues. V lost 4 bases to trimming and J lost 0 bases, with 12 bases between them. The germline gives CDR1 MNHNS, CDR2 SASEGT. The CDR3 DNA reads TGTGCCAGCAGTGGGTGGACACCCGTGAACACTGAAGCTTTCTTT. Its translation: CASSGWTPVNTEAFF.

This sequence joins TRBV12-5 and TRBJ2-1; possible D gene TRBD2, 6 bases. This CDR3 comprises 14 residues. Trimming took off 4 bases at V and 5 bases at J, with 12 bases between the two ends. Germline assignment: CDR1 LGHNT and CDR2 FRNRAP. The CDR3 protein is CASGSSREDNEQFF. The CDR3 nucleotides read TGTGCTAGTGGTTCCTCGAGGGAGGACAATGAGCAGTTCTTC.

The chain recombines TRBV30 with TRBJ2-1; 8 bases map to TRBD1. V trimming: 2 bases; J trimming: 0 bases; junction bases outside the gene matches: 3. Germline-derived CDR1 and CDR2 are GTSNPN and SVGIG (reference sequence). The CDR3 is 15 residues long. The CDR3 sequence: CAWSYTGGSYNEQFF. CDR3 nucleotides: TGTGCCTGGAGTTACACAGGGGGCTCCTACAATGAGCAGTTCTTC.

The chain combines TRBV7-6 with TRBJ2-2; D is perhaps TRBD2 (5 bases). This CDR3 is built from 16 residues. Per the germline V gene, CDR1 is SGHVS and CDR2 is FNYEAQ. V was shortened by 0 bases and J by 0 bases, with 8 bases between the two germline ends. CDR3 residues: CASSLARAANTGELFF. The CDR3 DNA follows: TGTGCCAGCAGCTTAGCGAGGGCCGCGAACACCGGGGAGCTGTTTTTT.

The chain combines TRBV2 with TRBJ1-4; D is ambiguous. Looked up from germline, CDR1 is SNHLY and CDR2 is FYNNEI. V lost 6 bases and J lost 3, with 14 bases in between. The CDR3 runs to 15 residues. This chain's CDR3 is CASRDPGPANEKLFF. The CDR3 DNA follows: TGTGCCAGCAGGGACCCGGGCCCCGCTAATGAAAAACTGTTTTTT.

The sample holds one count of this clone. V and J are TRBV4-1 and TRBJ2-1; TRBD2 agrees at 11 bases. The length of the CDR3 is 16 residues. Germline CDR1 and CDR2: MGHRA and YSYEKL. The trim removed 0 bases at V and 10 bases at J, leaving 8 bases unmatched. The chain's CDR3 is CASSQENLAGGNEQFF. Here the CDR3 DNA reads TGCGCCAGCAGCCAAGAAAACCTAGCGGGGGGAAACGAGCAGTTCTTC.

This clone was seen only a few times. V usage is TRBV7-2 and J usage is TRBJ1-4; no clear D. The CDR3 spans 13 residues. The V end lost 2 bases, the J end lost 5 bases, and 6 bases lay between the germline ends. Per the germline V gene, CDR1 is SGHTA and CDR2 is FQGNSA. The CDR3 bases are TGTGCCAGCAGCTTAAACGGGAATGAAAAACTGTTTTTT. Translation: CASSLNGNEKLFF.

This chain connects TRBV30 to TRBJ2-5, with 12 bases identical to TRBD2. V lost 5 bases and J lost 4; bases outside the gene matches: 11. The CDR3 consists of 16 residues. The germline CDR1 and CDR2 sequences are GTSNPN and SVGIG (reference sequence). The CDR3 nucleotides are TGTGCCTGGGGCGGGGCACCGGGACTAGCGGGAGAGACCCAGTACTTC. This encodes CAWGGAPGLAGETQYF. The full variable domain, rest sourced from reference TRBV30 and TRBJ2-5, is SQTIHQWPATLVQPVGSPLSLECTVEGTSNPNLYWYRQAAGRGLQLLFYSVGIGQISSEVPQNLSASRPQDRQFILSSKKLLLSDSGFYLCAWGGAPGLAGETQYFGPGTRLLVL.

The chain links TRBV7-3 to TRBJ2-2; D not resolved. The CDR3 runs 16 residues. Trimming removed 4 bases from V and 0 bases from J, with 12 bases in between. Per the germline V gene, CDR1 is SGHTA and CDR2 is FQGTGA. This CDR3 reads CASSSRRQTNTGELFF. The CDR3 coding sequence is TGTGCCAGCAGCTCCAGGAGACAAACGAACACCGGGGAGCTGTTTTTT.

The V gene is TRBV4-1, the J gene TRBJ2-7, with 8 bases lining up with TRBD1. V lost 2 bases to trimming and J lost 6 bases; unmatched junction nucleotides: 6. The length of the CDR3 is 14 residues. Germline CDR1 and CDR2: MGHRA and YSYEKL. In DNA, the CDR3 is TGCGCCAGCAGCCAACCACGGACAGGGCCCGAGCAGTACTTC. This encodes CASSQPRTGPEQYF.

The chain recombines TRBV30 with TRBJ2-3, with TRBD2 identical over 9 bases. V lost 4 bases to trimming and J lost 6 bases; unmatched junction nucleotides: 5. Germline V gene lookup returns CDR1 GTSNPN and CDR2 SVGIG (reference sequence). The CDR3 runs to 13 residues. The DNA of the CDR3 is TGTGCCTGGAAGCGGGAGGTCTTTGATACGCAGTATTTT. The encoded protein is CAWKREVFDTQYF.

The rearrangement joins TRBV4-1 to TRBJ1-1; the D gene is possibly TRBD1 (6 bases). This CDR3 spans 14 amino acids. Looked up from germline, CDR1 is MGHRA and CDR2 is YSYEKL. Trimming cost V 0 bases and J 4 bases, with 9 bases left between them. CDR3 region: CASSQEQGITEAFF. DNA for the CDR3: TGCGCCAGCAGCCAAGAGCAGGGGATCACTGAAGCTTTCTTT.

This chain uses TRBV10-3 with TRBJ2-7, with D possibly being TRBD2 (6 bases). Trimming removed 4 bases from V and 2 bases from J, with 12 bases in between. Germline CDR1 and CDR2: ENHRY and SYGVKD. CDR3 size: 14 residues. CDR3 sequence (DNA): TGTGCCATCAGTGCTTCGGGAGCCGCCTACGAGCAGTACTTC. Its protein product is CAISASGAAYEQYF.

This chain connects TRBV5-4 to TRBJ2-1; no clear D gene. The CDR3 contains 13 residues. The V end was cut by 0 bases, the J end by 7 bases, with 8 bases between. Per germline, CDR1 SGHNT and CDR2 YYREEE (reference sequence). The CDR3: CASSLVHANEQFF. The CDR3 nucleotides are TGTGCCAGCAGCTTGGTTCACGCAAATGAGCAGTTCTTC.

The chain is built from TRBV5-8 and TRBJ2-3; 9 bases align to TRBD1. Germline loops: CDR1 SGHTS, CDR2 YDEGEE. This CDR3 is built from 12 residues. The V and J ends lost 4 bases and 14 bases, in that order; junction bases with no gene match: 8. The CDR3 here is CASSPGDRAGYF. The CDR3 DNA reads TGTGCCAGCAGCCCCGGGGACAGGGCAGGGTATTTT.

This clone was seen a handful of times. The CDR3: CASSIGLAGGDEQFF. CDR3 nucleotides: TGTGCCAGTAGTATCGGGCTAGCGGGAGGAGATGAGCAGTTCTTC. The chain couples TRBV19 to TRBJ2-1; 11 bases map to TRBD2. The germline gives CDR1 LNHDA, CDR2 SQIVND (reference sequence). J lost 8 bases, V lost 3 bases, and 6 bases had no gene match. The CDR3 is 15 amino acids.

The chain couples TRBV10-1 to TRBJ2-5; TRBD1 matches at 7 bases. This CDR3 is 15 amino acids long. Germline V gene sequence: CDR1 WNHNN, CDR2 SYGVQD (reference sequence). V lost 0 bases, J lost 0 bases, and 1 base stayed unmatched. CDR3 residues: CASSESDRNQETQYF. The DNA for the CDR3 is TGCGCCAGCAGTGAGTCGGACAGGAACCAAGAGACCCAGTACTTC.

Only a few counts were recorded for this clone. The genes are TRBV5-6 and TRBJ1-5; D ambiguous. Trimming cost V 4 bases and J 2 bases, with 7 bases left between them. In germline, CDR1 is SGHDT, CDR2 YYEEEE. There are 13 residues in the CDR3. CDR3 sequence reads: CASSRAGNQPQHF. In DNA form, the CDR3 reads TGTGCCAGCAGCAGGGCAGGCAATCAGCCCCAGCATTTT.

This clone showed up just a few times. The V and J genes are TRBV7-9 and TRBJ1-3, with D maybe TRBD1 (6 bases). CDR1 is SEHNR and CDR2 is FQNEAQ in the germline V gene (reference sequence). The CDR3 has 15 residues. Trimming took off 4 bases at V and 2 bases at J, with 12 bases between the two ends. CDR3 coding DNA: TGTGCCAGCAGCTCCCAACAGGGAGCTGGAAACACCATATATTTT. This translates into CASSSQQGAGNTIYF.

V and J are TRBV5-1 and TRBJ1-2, with a possible D match to TRBD1 (6 bases). The V gene lost 0 bases and the J gene lost 4 bases, with 13 bases spanning the gap. The CDR3 length is 15 residues. Germline loops: CDR1 SGHRS, CDR2 YFSETQ. This CDR3 is CASSLEQGGVYGYTF. As DNA, the CDR3 is TGCGCCAGCAGCTTGGAACAGGGTGGAGTCTATGGCTACACCTTC.